A single sample is the source of the 14 T cell receptor beta chains below, sequenced in a study of PD-L1 blockade in urothelial cancer. Generated by immunoSEQ multiplex PCR, the TCRdb table keeps only in-frame clones and is missing some. The data hold about 35,000 clones, with 36% observed a single time. Sequences were derived from tumor tissue, sampled before atezolizumab (anti-PD-L1) treatment. The source of these receptors is a man in his 60s with urothelial cancer.

This clone showed up many times. The CDR3 DNA is TGTGCCAGCAGTCGCGGGACAGGGCAAGGCAATCAGCCCCAGCATTTT. This translates into CASSRGTGQGNQPQHF. This chain connects TRBV6-8 to TRBJ1-5; TRBD1 matches 9 bases. J gave up 2 bases and V 5 bases, and 7 bases lay outside the gene matches. This CDR3 contains 16 residues. Germline values: CDR1 MNHGY, CDR2 SAAAGT.

V and J are TRBV18 and TRBJ2-6; TRBD1 agrees at 7 bases. Germline trimming cut 3 bases from V and 0 bases from J; bases unmatched to any gene: 2. Germline V gives CDR1 KGHSH, CDR2 LQKENI. The CDR3 loop spans 16 amino acids. The CDR3 nucleotides read TGTGCCAGCTCACCGGGACAGCTCTCTGGGGCCAACGTCCTGACTTTC. This sequence encodes CASSPGQLSGANVLTF.

J is TRBJ2-3 and V is TRBV14; maybe TRBD2 (6 bases). This CDR3 region has 15 residues. Germline V gene data show CDR1 as SGHDN and CDR2 as FVKESK. V was trimmed by 3 bases and J by 1 base, leaving 11 bases between them. CDR3 DNA: TGTGCCAGCAGCCATTGGACGGGAGGCACAGATACGCAGTATTTT. Its protein product is CASSHWTGGTDTQYF.

Many counts were recorded for this clone. Here the CDR3 DNA reads TGTGCCATCAGTGAGTCGACGGACAGGGGGTGGCAGTACTTC. Translated, it gives CAISESTDRGWQYF. This rearrangement joins TRBV10-3 to TRBJ2-7; 10 bases map to TRBD1. Germline CDR1 reads ENHRY; CDR2 reads SYGVKD. V gave up 0 bases and J gave up 9 bases; unmatched junction bases: 5. This CDR3 has 14 amino acids.

V gene TRBV19 combines with J gene TRBJ2-1; 11 positions agree with TRBD1. The CDR3 is 16 amino acids. Trimming at V came to 6 bases and at J to 7 bases, leaving 11 bases not matched to a gene. CDR1 LNHDA and CDR2 SQIVND come from the germline V gene (reference sequence). CDR3 protein: CASSRGQGVNRNEQFF. The CDR3 DNA reads TGTGCCAGTAGCAGGGGACAGGGGGTGAATCGGAATGAGCAGTTCTTC.

This chain connects TRBV19 to TRBJ2-5; D possibly corresponds to TRBD2 (5 bases). Trimming stripped 5 bases from V and 4 bases from J, with 11 bases between. The CDR3 has 13 amino acids. Germline lookup yields CDR1 LNHDA and CDR2 SQIVND (reference sequence). The CDR3 loop is CASSSAGRETQYF. The DNA of the CDR3 is TGTGCCAGTAGTTCGGCGGGTAGAGAGACCCAGTACTTC.

The chain is built from TRBV6-7 and TRBJ1-2; tentative D call: TRBD1 (5 bases). TRBV6-7 falls under the ORF class, with uncertain function. The CDR3 length is 14 residues. Trimming removed 5 bases at V and 2 bases at J, with 12 bases between. The CDR3 is CASSEAKGNYGYTF. CDR3 nucleotide sequence: TGTGCCAGCAGTGAAGCGAAGGGGAACTATGGCTACACCTTC.

The chain has TRBV4-1 and TRBJ1-4; D call uncertain. CDR3 size: 14 residues. Trimming took off 4 bases at V and 6 bases at J, with 12 bases between the two ends. Germline loops: CDR1 MGHRA, CDR2 YSYEKL. The CDR3 spells CASSPPRGDEKLFF. The CDR3 nucleotides read TGCGCCAGCAGCCCCCCACGGGGTGATGAAAAACTGTTTTTT.

This clone has at least ten counts. This rearrangement joins TRBV6-8 to TRBJ1-1; 7 bases are shared with TRBD1. The germline CDR1 and CDR2 sequences are MNHGY and SAAAGT. CDR3 length equals 14 residues. The V segment lost 5 bases and the J segment 4 bases; nucleotides outside the gene matches: 7. The chain's CDR3 is CASSNTGVGTEAFF. CDR3 sequence (DNA): TGTGCCAGCAGTAACACAGGGGTTGGCACTGAAGCTTTCTTT.

The J gene is TRBJ2-1, the V gene TRBV11-3; TRBD1 agrees at 9 bases. V trimming: 5 bases; J trimming: 8 bases; junction bases outside the gene matches: 7. Germline V gives CDR1 SGHNT, CDR2 YENEEA. The CDR3 has 14 residues. The CDR3 here is CASSPDRGRHEQFF. The CDR3 DNA sequence: TGTGCCAGCAGCCCCGACAGGGGGAGACATGAGCAGTTCTTC.

This clone is judged medium-sized. The V call is TRBV6-8, the J call TRBJ2-5; 7 nucleotides match TRBD2. There are 15 residues in the CDR3. After removal of 2 bases from V and 0 bases from J, the junction contained 3 bases not matched to a gene. CDR1 is MNHGY, CDR2 SAAAGT, per germline. CDR3 DNA: TGTGCCAGCAGTTACCTAGCGGAGAACCAAGAGACCCAGTACTTC. It encodes CASSYLAENQETQYF.

The J gene is TRBJ1-2, the V gene TRBV28; the match to TRBD1 covers 11 bases. The CDR3 spans 14 residues. After removal of 6 bases from V and 2 bases from J, the junction contained 2 bases not matched to a gene. Germline lookup yields CDR1 MDHEN and CDR2 SYDVKM. The CDR3 nucleotides read TGTGCCAGCAGGAGGACAGGGGGCAACTATGGCTACACCTTC. This translates into CASRRTGGNYGYTF.

The chain uses TRBV29-1 and TRBJ1-1, with TRBD1 identical over 7 bases. CDR3 size: 15 residues. CDR1 and CDR2 from the germline V gene are SQVTM and ANQGSEA. V dropped 7 bases and J dropped 3; count of bases not matched to a gene: 14. For the CDR3, the DNA is TGCAGCGGCGTAGGGGGTCCCAGGGGGGACACTGAAGCTTTCTTT. This codes for CSGVGGPRGDTEAFF.

V and J are TRBV19 and TRBJ1-2, with TRBD1 matching over 7 bases. V was pared by 7 bases and J by 8 bases, with 7 bases of the junction left unmatched. CDR1 and CDR2 (germline): LNHDA, SQIVND (reference sequence). This CDR3 region has 12 residues. The CDR3 nucleotides read TGTGCCAGTACCGAAGACAGGGTCGGCTACACCTTC. Translating it yields CASTEDRVGYTF.